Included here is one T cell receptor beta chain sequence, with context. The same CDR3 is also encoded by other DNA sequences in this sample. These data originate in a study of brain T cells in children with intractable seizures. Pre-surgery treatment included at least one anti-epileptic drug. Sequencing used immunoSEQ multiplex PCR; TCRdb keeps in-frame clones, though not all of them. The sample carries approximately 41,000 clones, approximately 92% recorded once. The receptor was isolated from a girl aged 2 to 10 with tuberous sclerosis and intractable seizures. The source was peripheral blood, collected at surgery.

This CDR3 is CASSIRDYGYTF. In DNA form, the CDR3 reads TGTGCCAGTAGTATCAGAGACTATGGCTACACCTTC. The chain combines TRBV19 with TRBJ1-2, with D hard to call. The CDR3 runs to 12 residues. Trimming left V 3 bases short and J 3 bases short, with 5 bases between. CDR1 LNHDA and CDR2 SQIVND come from the germline V gene (reference sequence).